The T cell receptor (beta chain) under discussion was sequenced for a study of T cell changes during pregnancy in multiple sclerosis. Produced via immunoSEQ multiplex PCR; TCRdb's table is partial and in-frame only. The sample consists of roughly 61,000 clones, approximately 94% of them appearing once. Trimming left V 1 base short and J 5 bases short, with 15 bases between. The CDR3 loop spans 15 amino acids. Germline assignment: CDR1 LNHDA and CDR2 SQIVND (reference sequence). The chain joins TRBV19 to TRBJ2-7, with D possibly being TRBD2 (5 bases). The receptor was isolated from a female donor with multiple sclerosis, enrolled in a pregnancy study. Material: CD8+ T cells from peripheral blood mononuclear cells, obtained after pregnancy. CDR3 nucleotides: TGTGCCAGTAGTATAGGTGGCAGGACTGGGGACGAGCAGTACTTC. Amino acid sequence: CASSIGGRTGDEQYF.